Listed below are T cell receptor beta chains from one sample, sequenced in a study of tumor-infiltrating lymphocytes in localized non-small cell lung cancer. Assay used: immunoSEQ multiplex PCR; TCRdb lists only in-frame clones, some missing. The sample contains 7,000 to 9,000 clones, 55% to 75% of which appear only once. Sequences were obtained from uninvolved lung tissue not adjacent to the tumor. These TCRs come from a human donor with non-small cell lung cancer. The CDR3 runs from the conserved cysteine through the conserved F or W. The D gene is left open where the match is weak. Clone size is stated in some rows and not others, as once, few, many or a class when expanded.

once,NA,TRBJ1-1,TRBV2,14,TGTGCCAGCATTTCTGCTCCAAAGGGCACTGAAGCTTTCTTT,CASISAPKGTEAFF
NA,NA,TRBJ1-3,TRBV7-2,13,TGTGCCAGCAGCCTCGGACCTGGAAACACCATATATTTT,CASSLGPGNTIYF
NA,TRBD2,TRBJ2-5,TRBV5-6,16,TGTGCCAGCAGCTTTAATAGCGGGGGAGAGCAAGGGACCCAGTACTTC,CASSFNSGGEQGTQYF
few,NA,TRBJ2-3,TRBV12-5,13,TGTGCTAGTGTAGGCCCAGGTCCAGATACGCAGTATTTT,CASVGPGPDTQYF
NA,NA,TRBJ2-6,TRBV7-6,17,TGTGCCAGCAGCTTAGCGAAACGGGGGCCCGGGGCCAACGTCCTGACTTTC,CASSLAKRGPGANVLTF
NA,TRBD2,TRBJ2-3,TRBV9,15,TGTGCCAGCAGCGTCCTAGCGGGGAACACAGATACGCAGTATTTT,CASSVLAGNTDTQYF
NA,NA,TRBJ1-4,TRBV7-8,15,TGTGCCAGCAGCGAGGACGGGGGGCGGAGTGAAAAACTGTTTTTT,CASSEDGGRSEKLFF
NA,TRBD2,TRBJ2-7,TRBV30,14,TGTGCCTGGAGAACGCCGGGACTAGCGGGGGAGCAGTACTTC,CAWRTPGLAGEQYF
NA,TRBD2,TRBJ2-7,TRBV7-8,16,TGTGCCAGCAGCTTACTAGCGGGGGGGTCGACTTACGAGCAGTACTTC,CASSLLAGGSTYEQYF
once,TRBD1,TRBJ1-2,TRBV19,16,TGTGCCAGTAGTACGAAATCGACAGGGCTTAACTATGGCTACACCTTC,CASSTKSTGLNYGYTF
medium-sized,TRBD2,TRBJ2-2,TRBV11-2,18,TGTGCCAGCAGCTTCATGGGACTAGCGGGGTCGGTCACCGGGGAGCTGTTTTTT,CASSFMGLAGSVTGELFF
once,TRBD1,TRBJ1-6,TRBV6-6,15,TGTGCCAGCAGTTATTCACAGGGGGGTAATTCACCCCTCCACTTT,CASSYSQGGNSPLHF
NA,NA,TRBJ1-2,TRBV27,16,TGTGCCAGCAGTTACGGGGGCCGCGGGGGTAACTATGGCTACACCTTC,CASSYGGRGGNYGYTF
NA,TRBD1,TRBJ2-1,TRBV9,17,TGTGCCAGCAGCAATCAACAGGGGGCCAACTCCTACAATGAGCAGTTCTTC,CASSNQQGANSYNEQFF
few,TRBD1,TRBJ2-7,TRBV7-9,14,TGTGCCAGCAACACCGGGACAGGGTCCTACGAGCAGTACTTC,CASNTGTGSYEQYF
NA,NA,TRBJ1-5,TRBV6-1,15,TGTGCCAGCAGTGATCACGTTAGAATCCCAACGCCCCAGCATTTT,CASSDHVRIPTPQHF
NA,NA,TRBJ2-5,TRBV19,11,TGTGCCAGTAGTAAGCAAGAGACCCAGTACTTC,CASSKQETQYF
NA,TRBD2,TRBJ2-5,TRBV4-2,16,TGTGCCAGCAGCCAAAATAGCGGGGGACACCAAGAGACCCAGTACTTC,CASSQNSGGHQETQYF
medium-sized,TRBD1,TRBJ1-6,TRBV15,15,TGTGCCACCAGCAGGGAAGACAGGGGTAATTCACCCCTCCACTTT,CATSREDRGNSPLHF
few,NA,TRBJ1-2,TRBV7-2,15,TGTGCCAGCAGCTTAGCGGCAGGCCCTAACTATGGCTACACCTTC,CASSLAAGPNYGYTF
NA,NA,TRBJ2-3,TRBV5-1,15,TGCGCCAGCAGCTTGACGACAGGGAGGGGAGATACGCAGTATTTT,CASSLTTGRGDTQYF
medium-sized,NA,TRBJ2-1,TRBV20-1,11,TGCAGTGCTGGGCAGGACTATGAGCAGTTCTTC,CSAGQDYEQFF
NA,TRBD1,TRBJ2-7,TRBV5-1,16,TGCGCCAGCAGCTTAGACGGGACAGGCCTCTCCTACGAGCAGTACTTC,CASSLDGTGLSYEQYF
NA,NA,TRBJ2-1,TRBV7-7,14,TGTGCCAGCAGCTTAGCAGAATCGAGCAATGAGCAGTTCTTC,CASSLAESSNEQFF
NA,TRBD2,TRBJ2-2,TRBV2,15,TGTGCCAGCAGGGCCCGGGACTACACCACCGGGGAGCTGTTTTTT,CASRARDYTTGELFF
NA,TRBD1,TRBJ1-1,TRBV4-1,16,TGCGCCAGCAGCCAAGATAGCGAGGACAGGGCGAGAGTTGCTTTCTTT,CASSQDSEDRARVAFF
once,NA,TRBJ2-7,TRBV29-1,12,TGCAGCGTTGATATAGGGAACCACGAGCAGTACTTC,CSVDIGNHEQYF
NA,TRBD1,TRBJ1-2,TRBV6-6,16,TGTGCCAGCAGTTACTCCCCGGGACAGGTATTCTCTGGCTACACCTTC,CASSYSPGQVFSGYTF
NA,TRBD1,TRBJ1-2,TRBV27,15,TGTGCCAGCAGTTTATTATCAGGGGGCAGGTATGGCTACACCTTC,CASSLLSGGRYGYTF
NA,NA,TRBJ1-1,TRBV10-3,11,TGTGCCATCTCTCCAGGCACTGAAGCTTTCTTT,CAISPGTEAFF
NA,TRBD1,TRBJ1-2,TRBV29-1,13,TGCAGCGTTGATGACAGGGCTTTCTATGGCTACACCTTC,CSVDDRAFYGYTF
NA,TRBD1,TRBJ1-5,TRBV10-1,19,TGCGCCAGCAGTGAGTACGGGACAGTAGCAAATTATAGCAATCAGCCCCAGCATTTT,CASSEYGTVANYSNQPQHF
NA,TRBD2,TRBJ2-7,TRBV9,16,TGTGCCAGCAGCCCTTCTAGCGGTGACTCCTCCTACGAGCAGTACTTC,CASSPSSGDSSYEQYF
NA,TRBD1,TRBJ2-1,TRBV7-3,12,TGTGCCAGCAGCTCACCAGGACAGGTGAAATTCTTC,CASSSPGQVKFF
NA,TRBD1,TRBJ1-5,TRBV6-6,14,TGTGCCAGCAGGCCCGACAGGGGGATGAAGCCCCAGCATTTT,CASRPDRGMKPQHF
NA,TRBD1,TRBJ2-5,TRBV5-1,12,TGCGCCAGCAGCGGACAGGGAGAGACCCAGTACTTC,CASSGQGETQYF
NA,NA,TRBJ1-3,TRBV4-2,13,TGTGCCAGCCGGGTTGACTCTGGAAACACCATATATTTT,CASRVDSGNTIYF
NA,NA,TRBJ2-1,TRBV4-2,13,TGTGCCAGCAGCCTGGGACTTCAGAATGAGCAGTTCTTC,CASSLGLQNEQFF
NA,TRBD1,TRBJ1-6,TRBV2,13,TGTGCCAGCTTTGACAGGGGGCTCTCACCCCTCCACTTT,CASFDRGLSPLHF
NA,NA,TRBJ1-2,TRBV5-8,14,TGTGCCAGCAGCTTGGAGAACAGGAACTATGGCTACACCTTC,CASSLENRNYGYTF
NA,TRBD2,TRBJ2-7,TRBV6-1,15,TGTGCCAGCAGTGGTGGGACTAGCGACCGGAGGGAGCAGTACTTC,CASSGGTSDRREQYF
medium-sized,NA,TRBJ1-1,TRBV6-5,14,TGTGCCAGCAGTGAACAGGGATGGGGCACTGAAGCTTTCTTT,CASSEQGWGTEAFF
NA,NA,TRBJ2-5,TRBV5-1,15,TGCGCCAGCAGCTTGGAGTCCGCGGCCCAAGAGACCCAGTACTTC,CASSLESAAQETQYF
few,NA,TRBJ1-2,TRBV2,15,TGTGCCAGCATGGGGCTCGGGGGGGGATCCTATGGCTACACCTTC,CASMGLGGGSYGYTF
few,TRBD1,TRBJ1-5,TRBV6-5,13,TGTGCCAGCAGTTCCACAGGGGATCAGCCCCAGCATTTT,CASSSTGDQPQHF
NA,NA,TRBJ1-2,TRBV4-1,14,TGCGCCAGCAGTCTGGGGCCTAATCTCCGGGGCTACACCTTC,CASSLGPNLRGYTF
NA,NA,TRBJ2-7,TRBV6-6,13,TGTGCCAGCAGCGGGCTTAGCTCCTACGAGCAGTACTTC,CASSGLSSYEQYF
NA,NA,TRBJ1-6,TRBV11-2,13,TGTGCCAGCGCGCGGGATTATAATTCACCCCTCCACTTT,CASARDYNSPLHF
NA,NA,TRBJ2-3,TRBV20-1,10,TGCAGTGCCCGCACAGATACGCAGTATTTT,CSARTDTQYF